The 10 T cell receptor beta chains presented below share a single source sample, sequenced in a study of Ad26.COV2.S vaccination and SARS-CoV-2 variants. Treatment in this sample: some 20 received Ad26.COV2.S at low or high dose, single or two shots; about 5 received placebo; per-sample allocation not given. The study sampled participants on day 63 after the first vaccine or placebo injection. Clones were sequenced by immunoSEQ multiplex PCR, and TCRdb holds only the in-frame ones, with some missing. This sample has approximately 480,000 clones, with 87% found just once. Specimen: peripheral blood, collected in a trial of Ad26.COV2.S vaccine versus placebo. The receptors stem from a person between 18 and 65 years old who received the Ad26.COV2.S COVID-19 vaccine or a placebo.

V is TRBV7-2 and J is TRBJ2-3, with D possibly TRBD1 on 6 matching bases. V was cut by 6 bases and J by 3 bases, with 19 bases left in between. The CDR3 has 16 amino acids. Germline V gene data show CDR1 as SGHTA and CDR2 as FQGNSA. The CDR3 spells CASSRKQGIATDTQYF. CDR3 nucleotide sequence: TGTGCCAGCAGTCGAAAGCAGGGGATCGCGACAGATACGCAGTATTTT.

This clone has only a few counts. The chain carries TRBV6-6 and TRBJ1-2, with D perhaps matching TRBD1 (5 bases). The CDR3 covers 12 residues. CDR1 and CDR2 from the germline V gene are MNHNY and SVGAGI (reference sequence). CDR3 in amino acids: CGIRGREDGYTF. In DNA, the CDR3 is TGTGGAATACGGGGACGAGAGGATGGCTACACCTTC.

The chain uses TRBV27 and TRBJ1-4; no clear D gene. Trimming left V 1 base short and J 7 bases short, with 7 bases between. The CDR3 consists of 13 residues. Germline CDR1 is MNHEY and CDR2 is SMNVEV (reference sequence). CDR3 bases: TGTGCCAGCAGTTTATGGCTGGGTGAAAAACTGTTTTTT. Encoded protein: CASSLWLGEKLFF.

This rearrangement joins TRBV27 to TRBJ2-2; TRBD2 matches 12 bases. Germline-derived CDR1 and CDR2 are MNHEY and SMNVEV (reference sequence). V lost 6 bases, J lost 6 bases, and 5 bases stayed unmatched. The CDR3 consists of 15 residues. CDR3 DNA sequence: TGTGCCAGCAGGACTAGCGGGAGTTCCCCCGGGGAGCTGTTTTTT. It specifies CASRTSGSSPGELFF.

The chain employs TRBV4-1 and TRBJ2-7; D gene ambiguous. Germline CDR1 MGHRA, CDR2 YSYEKL. V shed 0 bases and J shed 2 bases, with 8 bases lying between them. This CDR3 is built from 14 residues. CDR3 nucleotides: TGCGCCAGCAGCCAAGAATGGCCCACCTACGAGCAGTACTTC. Translated, it gives CASSQEWPTYEQYF.

The chain recombines TRBV6-2 or TRBV6-3 with TRBJ2-4; D is uncertain. CDR3 length: 12 residues. The V end was cut by 2 bases, the J end by 5 bases, with 4 bases between. The germline V gene has CDR1 MNHEY and CDR2 SVGEGT. CDR3 residues: CASSYAQNIQYF. The CDR3 DNA is TGTGCCAGCAGTTACGCCCAAAACATTCAGTACTTC.

The chain employs TRBV28 and TRBJ2-1; 9 bases map to TRBD2. CDR3 size: 11 residues. CDR1 and CDR2 from the germline V gene are MDHEN and SYDVKM. The CDR3 DNA reads TGTGTTAGCGGGGGATACAATGAGCAGTTCTTC. As protein: CVSGGYNEQFF.

The V call is TRBV27, the J call TRBJ2-7; 9 bases match TRBD1. V trimming: 3 bases; J trimming: 3 bases; junction bases outside the gene matches: 9. CDR3 length: 16 residues. Germline CDR1 and CDR2: MNHEY and SMNVEV (reference sequence). The CDR3 spells CASSLAGTGNGYEQYF. The CDR3 DNA follows: TGTGCCAGCAGTTTGGCCGGGACAGGGAATGGCTACGAGCAGTACTTC.

V and J are TRBV6-6 and TRBJ1-5, with 7 bases identical to TRBD1. This CDR3 is built from 16 residues. After removal of 2 bases from V and 3 bases from J, the junction contained 7 bases not matched to a gene. Germline CDR1 reads MNHNY; CDR2 reads SVGAGI (reference sequence). This chain's CDR3 is CASSYRTGASNQPQHF. CDR3 DNA: TGTGCCAGCAGTTACAGGACAGGCGCTTCCAATCAGCCCCAGCATTTT.

A word on this clone: The same CDR3 can be traced to other DNA sequences in this sample. This chain uses TRBV6-6 with TRBJ2-7; D assignment may be TRBD1 or TRBD2 (5 bases each). In germline, CDR1 is MNHNY, CDR2 SVGAGI (reference sequence). The CDR3 has 13 residues. Trimming stripped 5 bases from V and 3 bases from J, with 11 bases between. Here the CDR3 DNA reads TGTGCCAGCAGTCCGGGACGAGACTACGAGCAGTACTTC. This gives the protein CASSPGRDYEQYF.